Shown below are 26 T cell receptor beta chains from a single sample sequenced in a study of early T cells in non-severe SARS-CoV-2 infection. TCRdb re-called the 5' RACE reads through MiXCR, storing one row per CDR3 protein. This table has 60,000 or so distinct CDR3 sequences, approximately 12% appearing once. The sequenced sample was whole blood, obtained at baseline. These receptors were taken from an adult who was a healthcare worker with PCR-confirmed SARS-CoV-2 infection or an uninfected control (not recorded which).

As for this clonotype: At one boundary the junction diverges from the germline segment, which might be a read error. CDR3 DNA: TGTGCTAGCACCTCGAGGCTAGCGGGTTATGAGAGGGAGCAGTACTTC. It codes for CASTSRLAGYEREQYF. The chain recombines TRBV7-7 with TRBJ2-7; TRBD2 aligns across 8 bases. The CDR3 sequence is 16 residues long. Per the germline V gene, CDR1 is SSHAT and CDR2 is FNYEAQ (reference sequence).

This clonotype came up a few times. The chain couples TRBV5-1 to TRBJ2-1, with 7 bases fitting TRBD2. Germline loops: CDR1 SGHRS, CDR2 YFSETQ. The CDR3 runs to 14 residues. V dropped 3 bases and J dropped 6; count of bases not matched to a gene: 6. The CDR3 DNA is TGCGCCAGCAGCTATCGGACTAGACCCAATGAGCAGTTCTTC. This sequence encodes CASSYRTRPNEQFF. Full variable domain (remainder filled in from reference TRBV5-1 and TRBJ2-1): KAGVTQTPRYLIKTRGQQVTLSCSPISGHRSVSWYQQTPGQGLQFLFEYFSETQRNKGNFPGRFSGRQFSNSRSEMNVSTLELGDSALYLCASSYRTRPNEQFFGPGTRLTVL.

This clonotype was detected only a few times. The rearrangement uses TRBV6-2 or TRBV6-3 and TRBJ2-6; maybe TRBD1 (6 bases). Germline values: CDR1 MNHEY, CDR2 SVGEGT. With 5 bases removed from V and 0 bases from J, the gap between germline ends came to 11 bases. This CDR3 is built from 16 residues. CDR3 coding DNA: TGTGCCAGCAGTCTAGGACAGTACTCTGGGGCCAACGTCCTGACTTTC. Translated, it gives CASSLGQYSGANVLTF.

This clonotype was observed a handful of times. The V gene is TRBV3-1, the J gene TRBJ1-2; D remains unclear. The CDR3 totals 15 residues. Trimming stripped 1 base from V and 4 bases from J, with 13 bases between. In germline, CDR1 is LGHDT, CDR2 YNNKEL (reference sequence). The CDR3 loop reads CASSQGAGRGYGYTF. CDR3 nucleotide sequence: TGTGCCAGCAGCCAAGGGGCCGGGCGGGGCTATGGCTACACCTTC.

The chain carries TRBV6-1 and TRBJ1-2, with unresolved D. From germline, CDR1 is MNHNS and CDR2 SASEGT. This CDR3 has 13 amino acids. V was shortened by 10 bases and J by 4 bases, with 16 bases between the two germline ends. CDR3 sequence (DNA): TGTGCCACCGATCCGTGGGCCTCCTATGGCTACACCTTC. It yields the protein CATDPWASYGYTF.

This clonotype was seen a handful of times. This chain joins TRBV30 and TRBJ1-6; D perhaps matches TRBD1 (5 bases). Looked up from germline, CDR1 is GTSNPN and CDR2 is SVGIG (reference sequence). The CDR3 has 13 amino acids. V was trimmed by 5 bases and J by 10 bases, leaving 15 bases between them. The CDR3 reads CAWGRDLRSPLHF. In nucleotides, the CDR3 is TGTGCCTGGGGCCGGGACTTGAGATCACCCCTCCACTTT.

This clonotype was picked up a small number of times. As DNA, the CDR3 is TGTGCCAGTAGTATAGACAGGTTCCTCACAGATACGCAGTATTTT. Its translation: CASSIDRFLTDTQYF. V gene TRBV19 combines with J gene TRBJ2-3; D gene ambiguous. Germline V gene lookup returns CDR1 LNHDA and CDR2 SQIVND (reference sequence). V was pared by 0 bases and J by 2 bases, with 9 bases between. The CDR3 has 15 residues.

This clonotype showed up just a few times. The chain is built from TRBV5-6 and TRBJ2-7; D gene ambiguous. V lost 9 bases and J lost 3, with 16 bases in between. The CDR3 extends over 13 amino acids. Germline-derived CDR1 and CDR2 are SGHDT and YYEEEE. CDR3 sequence reads: CATPKVGRYEQYF. The CDR3 bases are TGTGCCACACCGAAGGTTGGGCGCTACGAGCAGTACTTC. The full variable domain, with the rest looked up from reference TRBV5-6 and TRBJ2-7, is DAGVTQSPTHLIKTRGQQVTLRCSPKSGHDTVSWYQQALGQGPQFIFQYYEEEERQRGNFPDRFSGHQFPNYSSELNVNALLLGDSALYLCATPKVGRYEQYFGPGTRLTVT.

This clonotype has a handful of counts. CDR3 amino acids: CASSPPNHGTDTQYF. The CDR3 DNA reads as TGTGCCAGCAGCCCTCCCAACCACGGCACAGATACGCAGTATTTT. V usage is TRBV11-2 and J usage is TRBJ2-3, with D unclear. Germline V gene lookup returns CDR1 SGHAT and CDR2 FQNNGV. Trimming shortened V by 5 bases and J by 1 base, and 13 bases separated the two germline ends. The CDR3 loop spans 15 amino acids. Based on the CDR3 plus reference TRBV11-2 and TRBJ2-3, the full variable domain is EAGVAQSPRYKIIEKRQSVAFWCNPISGHATLYWYQQILGQGPKLLIQFQNNGVVDDSQLPKDRFSAERLKGVDSTLKIQPAKLEDSAVYLCASSPPNHGTDTQYFGPGTRLTVL.

This clonotype came up a few times. The chain uses TRBV19 and TRBJ2-7, with no clear D. CDR1 is LNHDA and CDR2 is SQIVND in the germline V gene (reference sequence). The CDR3 consists of 13 residues. V was shortened by 5 bases and J by 3 bases, with 11 bases between the two germline ends. The CDR3 sequence: CASSAARGYEQYF. CDR3 nucleotide sequence: TGTGCCAGTAGTGCAGCCCGAGGCTACGAGCAGTACTTC.

The CDR3 loop reads CASSLPGSYNEQFF. The DNA of the CDR3 is TGTGCCAGCAGCCTGCCAGGGTCCTACAATGAGCAGTTCTTC. This sequence joins TRBV7-9 and TRBJ2-1, with a tentative D call TRBD1 (5 bases). The CDR3 runs to 14 residues. Trimming removed 5 bases at V and 1 base at J, with 9 bases between. Germline CDR1 and CDR2: SEHNR and FQNEAQ (reference sequence).

The rearrangement uses TRBV19 and TRBJ2-1, with 7 bases aligning to TRBD2. V was clipped by 6 bases and J by 3 bases; unmatched bases: 2. The CDR3 consists of 13 residues. CDR1 and CDR2 (germline): LNHDA, SQIVND (reference sequence). The CDR3 coding sequence is TGTGCCAGTAGCAGCGGGGACTACAATGAGCAGTTCTTC. It translates to CASSSGDYNEQFF.

This clonotype was seen a few times. The chain links TRBV29-1 to TRBJ1-1; D not certain. Trimming took 2 bases from V and 5 from J, leaving 6 bases between them. CDR3 length: 11 residues. The germline V gene encodes CDR1 SQVTM and CDR2 ANQGSEA. CDR3 protein: CSVERVTEAFF. CDR3 DNA: TGCAGCGTTGAAAGGGTGACTGAAGCTTTCTTT. The full variable domain, in which reference TRBV29-1 and TRBJ1-1 provide the parts outside the CDR3, is SAVISQKPSRDICQRGTSLTIQCQVDSQVTMMFWYRQQPGQSLTLIATANQGSEATYESGFVIDKFPISRPNLTFSTLTVSNMSPEDSSIYLCSVERVTEAFFGQGTRLTVV.

The rearrangement joins TRBV6-2 or TRBV6-3 to TRBJ1-5, with TRBD1 as a possible D gene (5 bases). Germline CDR1 and CDR2: MNHEY and SVGEGT. V gave up 2 bases and J gave up 8 bases, with 19 bases separating them. The CDR3 length is 16 residues. CDR3 region: CASSYHPTGRAKPQHF. DNA for the CDR3: TGTGCCAGCAGTTACCACCCCACGGGCAGGGCCAAGCCCCAGCATTTT.

This clonotype was observed a few times. The chain has TRBV7-6 and TRBJ1-4; D gene uncertain. This CDR3 is 13 amino acids long. V gave up 2 bases and J gave up 8 bases, with 9 bases separating them. Germline V gene sequence: CDR1 SGHVS, CDR2 FNYEAQ. CDR3 bases: TGTGCCAGCAGCTTAAAGGGTGGGGAAAAACTGTTTTTT. Its translation: CASSLKGGEKLFF.

This chain connects TRBV5-1 to TRBJ2-7; unclear D gene. With 3 bases removed from V and 1 base from J, the gap between germline ends came to 8 bases. This CDR3 region has 13 residues. Per the germline V gene, CDR1 is SGHRS and CDR2 is YFSETQ. The CDR3 DNA reads as TGCGCCAGCAGCTCCGACTTATCCTACGAGCAGTACTTC. This encodes CASSSDLSYEQYF.

The genes are TRBV6-5 and TRBJ2-7, with D possibly matching TRBD2 (6 bases). CDR3 length: 14 residues. Trimming stripped 4 bases from V and 7 bases from J, with 17 bases between. CDR1 is MNHEY, CDR2 SVGAGI, per germline. For the CDR3, the DNA is TGTGCCAGCAGTTTTCGGACTACGCTCGGGGAGCAGTACTTC. Translating gives CASSFRTTLGEQYF.

This clonotype appeared a few times. V is TRBV5-1 and J is TRBJ2-3; TRBD2 agrees at 13 bases. Germline CDR1 is SGHRS and CDR2 is YFSETQ. V was clipped by 4 bases and J by 4 bases; unmatched bases: 9. The CDR3 totals 17 residues. The CDR3 here is CASSPGTSGDGADTQYF. The CDR3 DNA follows: TGCGCCAGCAGCCCCGGGACTAGCGGGGATGGGGCAGATACGCAGTATTTT. Full variable domain (rest looked up from reference TRBV5-1 and TRBJ2-3): KAGVTQTPRYLIKTRGQQVTLSCSPISGHRSVSWYQQTPGQGLQFLFEYFSETQRNKGNFPGRFSGRQFSNSRSEMNVSTLELGDSALYLCASSPGTSGDGADTQYFGPGTRLTVL.

This clonotype has a count of ten or more. This chain links TRBV28 with TRBJ2-3; D is perhaps TRBD1 or TRBD2 (5 bases each). The CDR3 contains 18 residues. Trimming pared 6 bases from V and 5 bases from J, leaving 27 bases between. The germline CDR1 and CDR2 sequences are MDHEN and SYDVKM. DNA for the CDR3: TGTGCCAGCAGCCCCAGTTTGACAGCGGATCTAACAGAAGATACGCAGTATTTT. It specifies CASSPSLTADLTEDTQYF.

This chain uses TRBV28 with TRBJ1-4, with D possibly TRBD1 on 5 matching bases. The length of the CDR3 is 14 residues. The ends were cut back, 6 bases at V and 10 bases at J, with 18 bases in the middle. Per germline, CDR1 MDHEN and CDR2 SYDVKM. The CDR3 DNA follows: TGTGCCAGCAGCCCAATAGGGACCACTGTAAAACTGTTTTTT. Encoded protein: CASSPIGTTVKLFF.

There are a few counts of this clonotype. The CDR3 spells CSASPPGYNSPLHF. The CDR3 DNA reads TGCAGTGCTAGCCCTCCCGGCTATAATTCACCCCTCCACTTT. The chain combines TRBV20-1 with TRBJ1-6; D gene ambiguous. Germline assignment: CDR1 DFQATT and CDR2 SNEGSKA (reference sequence). With 3 bases removed from V and 3 bases from J, the gap between germline ends came to 9 bases. CDR3 length: 14 residues.

The chain carries TRBV20-1 and TRBJ2-1; unclear D gene. The CDR3 is made up of 16 amino acids. Germline V gene lookup returns CDR1 DFQATT and CDR2 SNEGSKA (reference sequence). Trimming removed 0 bases from V and 0 bases from J, with 12 bases in between. Written as DNA, the CDR3 is TGCAGTGCTAGAGATATATACGGTAGCTCCTACAATGAGCAGTTCTTC. This codes for CSARDIYGSSYNEQFF.

Many counts were recorded for this clonotype. V usage is TRBV6-6 and J usage is TRBJ2-2; 10 bases align to TRBD2. J lost 3 bases, V lost 2 bases, and 6 bases had no gene match. The CDR3 runs to 17 residues. Germline values: CDR1 MNHNY, CDR2 SVGAGI (reference sequence). DNA for the CDR3: TGTGCCAGCAGTTACGTTGTAGCGGGAGGATACACCGGGGAGCTGTTTTTT. This sequence encodes CASSYVVAGGYTGELFF.

This clonotype was seen a handful of times. This chain connects TRBV28 to TRBJ2-3; 15 positions match TRBD2. V lost 8 bases and J lost 1; bases outside the gene matches: 7. Germline assignment: CDR1 MDHEN and CDR2 SYDVKM. This CDR3 contains 17 residues. CDR3 sequence: CASSGLAGGPGTDTQYF. As DNA, the CDR3 is TGTGCCAGCTCCGGACTAGCGGGAGGGCCAGGCACAGATACGCAGTATTTT.

This clonotype was detected ten times or more. The chain carries TRBV7-7 and TRBJ1-4; 7 nucleotides align to TRBD1. The ends lost 4 bases at V and 4 bases at J; junction bases unmatched: 6. The V gene's germline CDR1 is SSHAT and CDR2 FNYEAQ (reference sequence). This CDR3 is built from 15 residues. The CDR3 DNA reads as TGTGCCAGCAGCTCCGGGGGACAGAGTAATGAAAAACTGTTTTTT. Translated: CASSSGGQSNEKLFF.

This clonotype was observed many times. The chain couples TRBV3-1 to TRBJ2-1; possible D gene TRBD1, 5 bases. CDR1 is LGHDT, CDR2 YNNKEL, per germline (reference sequence). The CDR3 has 16 residues. V was clipped by 4 bases and J by 2 bases, with 15 bases between them. The CDR3 DNA is TGTGCCAGCAGCCCAGAGTTGGGGCTTCCCTACAATGAGCAGTTCTTC. Translated, it gives CASSPELGLPYNEQFF.